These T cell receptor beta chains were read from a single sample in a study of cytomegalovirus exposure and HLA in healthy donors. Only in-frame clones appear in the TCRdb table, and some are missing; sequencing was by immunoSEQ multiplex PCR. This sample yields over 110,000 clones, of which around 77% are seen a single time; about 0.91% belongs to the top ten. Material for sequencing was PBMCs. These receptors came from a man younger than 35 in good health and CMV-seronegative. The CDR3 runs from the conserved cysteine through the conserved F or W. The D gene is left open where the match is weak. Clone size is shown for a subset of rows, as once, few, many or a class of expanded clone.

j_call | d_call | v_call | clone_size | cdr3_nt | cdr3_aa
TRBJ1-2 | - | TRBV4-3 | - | TGCGCCAGCAGCCAAGAGCGACTGAACTATGGCTACACCTTC | CASSQERLNYGYTF
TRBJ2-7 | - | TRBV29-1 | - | TGCAGCGTCTTTACCTACGAGCAGTACTTC | CSVFTYEQYF
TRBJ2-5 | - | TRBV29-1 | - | TGCAGCGTCGTGAGGAGGGGACGAGAGACCCAGTACTTC | CSVVRRGRETQYF
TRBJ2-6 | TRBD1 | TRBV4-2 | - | TGTGCCAGCAGCCAAGTTGGGACAGCAACCTCCTCTGGGGCCAACGTCCTGACTTTC | CASSQVGTATSSGANVLTF
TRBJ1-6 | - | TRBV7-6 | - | TGTGCCAGCAGCCGATCTACAGGGTCGGGTAATTCACCCCTCCACTTT | CASSRSTGSGNSPLHF
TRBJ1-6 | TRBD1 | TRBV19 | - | TGTGCCAGTAAAGGACAGGGGGAATCACCCCTCCACTTT | CASKGQGESPLHF
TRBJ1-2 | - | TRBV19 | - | TGTGCCAGTAGTGTACAGGCAACTAACTATGGCTACACCTTC | CASSVQATNYGYTF
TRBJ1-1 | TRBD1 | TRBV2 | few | TGTGCCAGCAGTGCGGGACAGGGAGCTTTCTTT | CASSAGQGAFF
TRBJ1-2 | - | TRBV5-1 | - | TGCGCCAGCAGCTTGAAGTTAATCGGTGATGGCTACACCTTC | CASSLKLIGDGYTF
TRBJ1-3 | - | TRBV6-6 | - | TGTGCCAGCAGTTACTCGAAAGGGGGTGGAAACACCATATATTTT | CASSYSKGGGNTIYF
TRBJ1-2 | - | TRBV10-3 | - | TGTGCCATCAGTGATGGGCAGGTGAATAACTATGGCTACACCTTC | CAISDGQVNNYGYTF
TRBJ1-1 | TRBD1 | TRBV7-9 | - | TGTGCCAGCAGCACCGGACAGGGGGGAGGGAACACTGAAGCTTTCTTT | CASSTGQGGGNTEAFF
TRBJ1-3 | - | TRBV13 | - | TGTGCCAGCAGCTTAGAATCGGGTGGAAACACCATATATTTT | CASSLESGGNTIYF
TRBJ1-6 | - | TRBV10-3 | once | TGTGCCATCAATTCGGACAGTTATAATTCCCCCCTCCACTTT | CAINSDSYNSPLHF
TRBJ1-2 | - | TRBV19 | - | TGTGCCAGTAGCCCCGGACAGACGAGCGGCTACACCTTC | CASSPGQTSGYTF
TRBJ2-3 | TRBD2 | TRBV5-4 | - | TGTGCCTACTTAGCGGGGACTAGGCCGGCAGATACGCAGTATTTT | CAYLAGTRPADTQYF
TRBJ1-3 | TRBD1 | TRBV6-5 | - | TGTGCCAGCAAAAGGGACAGGGAGGCTGGAAACACCATATATTTT | CASKRDREAGNTIYF
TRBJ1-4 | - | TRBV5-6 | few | TGTGCCAGCAGCTTGGACTATACCGGTGAAAAACTGTTTTTT | CASSLDYTGEKLFF
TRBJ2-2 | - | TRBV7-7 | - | TGTGCTAGCAGCTTAAGACTAGACACCGGGGAGCTGTTTTTT | CASSLRLDTGELFF
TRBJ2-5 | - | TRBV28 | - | TGTGCCAGCCTTGAGACAGCTTCACAAGAGACCCAGTACTTC | CASLETASQETQYF
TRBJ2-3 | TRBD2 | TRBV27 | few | TGTGCCAGCAGTCTAACAGCGGGGAGCACAGATACGCAGTATTTT | CASSLTAGSTDTQYF
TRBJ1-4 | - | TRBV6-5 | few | TGTGCCAGCAGTTACTACAGTCCAACTAATGAAAAACTGTTTTTT | CASSYYSPTNEKLFF
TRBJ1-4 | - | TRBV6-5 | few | TGTGCCAGCAGTTACCGGTTTAATGAAAAACTGTTTTTT | CASSYRFNEKLFF
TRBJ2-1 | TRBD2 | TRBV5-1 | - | TGCGCCAGCAGCTTGGAACTAGCGGATAATGAGCAGTTCTTC | CASSLELADNEQFF
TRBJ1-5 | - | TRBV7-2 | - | TGTGCCAGCAGCTTAGAGGAGGGGCAGCCCCAGCATTTT | CASSLEEGQPQHF
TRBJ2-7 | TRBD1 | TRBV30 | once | TGTGCCTGGAGTGATCGGACAGGGGAAAGTTTCGGCCCCTACGAGCAGTACTTC | CAWSDRTGESFGPYEQYF
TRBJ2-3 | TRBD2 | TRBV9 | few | TGTGCCAGCAGCCCCGCGGGGGGGCCTACAGATACGCAGTATTTT | CASSPAGGPTDTQYF
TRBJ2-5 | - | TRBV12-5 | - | TGTGCTAGTGGTTTGGTTCTCTTCGGGGTTGGCCGCACCCAAGAGACCCAGTACTTC | CASGLVLFGVGRTQETQYF
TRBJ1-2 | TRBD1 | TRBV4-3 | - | TGCGCCAGCAGCCGAGGGACAGGATCTAACTATGGCTACACCTTC | CASSRGTGSNYGYTF
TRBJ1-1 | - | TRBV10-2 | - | TGCGCCAGCATCCCCGGGGTGAACACTGAAGCTTTCTTT | CASIPGVNTEAFF
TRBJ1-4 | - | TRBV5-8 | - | TGTGCCAGCAGCTTGATCCAGATGGCTAATGAAAAACTGTTTTTT | CASSLIQMANEKLFF
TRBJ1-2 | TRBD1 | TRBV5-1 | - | TGCGCCAGCAGCTCCTCAGCCCGGACAGGTCGATGTGGCTACACCTTC | CASSSSARTGRCGYTF
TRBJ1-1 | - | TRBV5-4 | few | TGTGCCAGCAGCCCCGACCCTGGGCCAGGGGTCACTGAAGCTTTCTTT | CASSPDPGPGVTEAFF
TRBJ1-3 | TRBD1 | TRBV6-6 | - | TGTGCCAGCAGCCCTCTACAGGGGGCTGGAAACACCATATATTTT | CASSPLQGAGNTIYF
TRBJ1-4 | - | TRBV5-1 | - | TGCGCCAGCAGCTTGGAAAATAGCGAGGAAAAACTGTTTTTT | CASSLENSEEKLFF
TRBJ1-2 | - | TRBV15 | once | TGTGCCACCAGCAGAGTCCCGCAGGGAGGCTACACCTTC | CATSRVPQGGYTF
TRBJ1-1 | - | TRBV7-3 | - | TGTGCCAGCAGCCCTAGGGGCGGGACGGTATGGAACACTGAAGCTTTCTTT | CASSPRGGTVWNTEAFF
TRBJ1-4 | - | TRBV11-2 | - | TGTGCCAGCAGCCTCAGGTTTAATGAAAAACTGTTTTTT | CASSLRFNEKLFF
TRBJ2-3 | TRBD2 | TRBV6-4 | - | TGTGCCAGCAGTGCTAGCGGGGGGGCAGATACGCAGTATTTT | CASSASGGADTQYF
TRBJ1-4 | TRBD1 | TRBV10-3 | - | TGTGCCATCAGTGTGGGGGACAGCAAGAATGAAAAACTGTTTTTT | CAISVGDSKNEKLFF
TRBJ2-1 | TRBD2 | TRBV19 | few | TGTGCCAGTAGTCCCGGGACTAGCGGGGGGGGGTACAATGAGCAGTTCTTC | CASSPGTSGGGYNEQFF
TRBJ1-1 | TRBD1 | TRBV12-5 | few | TGTGCTAGTGGTTTCTCGGACAGGGGACGTGCTTTCTTT | CASGFSDRGRAFF
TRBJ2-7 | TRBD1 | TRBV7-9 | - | TGTGCCAGCAGCAAGCCGGGACAGCCGATTTACGAGCAGTACTTC | CASSKPGQPIYEQYF
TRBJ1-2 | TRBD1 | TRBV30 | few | TGTGCCTGGGGACAGGGTATCTATGGCTACACCTTC | CAWGQGIYGYTF
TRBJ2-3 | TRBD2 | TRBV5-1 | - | TGCGCCAGCAGCTTGGAGGGACTAGACGCAGATACGCAGTATTTT | CASSLEGLDADTQYF
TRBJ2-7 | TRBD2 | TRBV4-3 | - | TGCGCCAGCAGCCAAGGGGGGAGGGCCGAGCAGTACTTC | CASSQGGRAEQYF
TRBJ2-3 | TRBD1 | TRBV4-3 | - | TGCGCCAGCAGCCAAGATACAGGGGCCCCGCAGTATTTT | CASSQDTGAPQYF